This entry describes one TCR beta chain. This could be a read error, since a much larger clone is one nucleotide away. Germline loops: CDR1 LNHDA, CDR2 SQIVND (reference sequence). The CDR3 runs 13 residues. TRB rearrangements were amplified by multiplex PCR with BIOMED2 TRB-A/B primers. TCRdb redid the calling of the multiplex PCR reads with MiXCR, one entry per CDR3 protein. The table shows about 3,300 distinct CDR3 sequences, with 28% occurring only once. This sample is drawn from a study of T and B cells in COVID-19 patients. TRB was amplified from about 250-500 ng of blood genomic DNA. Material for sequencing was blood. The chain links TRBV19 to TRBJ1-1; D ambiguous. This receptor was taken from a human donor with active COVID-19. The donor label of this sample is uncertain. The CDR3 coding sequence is TGTGCCGGTAGTACTATGTGGGCAGGTGAAGCTTTCTTT. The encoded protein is CAGSTMWAGEAFF.